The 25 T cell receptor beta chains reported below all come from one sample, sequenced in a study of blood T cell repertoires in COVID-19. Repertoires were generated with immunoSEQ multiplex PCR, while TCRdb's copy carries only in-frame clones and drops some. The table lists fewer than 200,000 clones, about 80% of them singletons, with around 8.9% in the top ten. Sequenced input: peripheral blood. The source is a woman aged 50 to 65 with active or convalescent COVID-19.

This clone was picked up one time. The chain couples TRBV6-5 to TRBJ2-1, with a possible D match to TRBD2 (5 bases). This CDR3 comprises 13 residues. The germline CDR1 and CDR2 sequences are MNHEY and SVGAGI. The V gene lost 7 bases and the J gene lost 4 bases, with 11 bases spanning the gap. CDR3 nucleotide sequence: TGTGCCAGCATCCAGCGGCCTTACAATGAGCAGTTCTTC. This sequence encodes CASIQRPYNEQFF.

The CDR3 nucleotides are TGCAGCGTTTGGACAGGAGGGTTATCAGAGGGTCGCGAGCAGTACTTC. Its translation is CSVWTGGLSEGREQYF. The genes are TRBV29-1 and TRBJ2-7; tentatively, D is TRBD1 (7 bases). CDR1 and CDR2 from the germline V gene are SQVTM and ANQGSEA. Trimming removed 5 bases at V and 6 bases at J, with 26 bases between. The CDR3 totals 16 residues.

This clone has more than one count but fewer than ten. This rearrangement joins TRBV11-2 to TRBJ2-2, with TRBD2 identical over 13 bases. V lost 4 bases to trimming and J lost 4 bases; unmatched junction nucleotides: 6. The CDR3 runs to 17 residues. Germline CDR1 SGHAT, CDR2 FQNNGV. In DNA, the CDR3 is TGTGCCAGCAGCTCGACGACTAGCGGGAGGACCACCGGGGAGCTGTTTTTT. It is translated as CASSSTTSGRTTGELFF.

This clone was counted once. CDR3 loop: CASSLAGGSNQPQHF. The CDR3 region has the DNA TGTGCCAGCAGCTTGGCAGGGGGTAGCAATCAGCCCCAGCATTTT. The chain recombines TRBV5-6 with TRBJ1-5; 7 bases line up with TRBD1. The V segment lost 0 bases and the J segment 0 bases; nucleotides outside the gene matches: 0. The CDR3 is 15 amino acids. Germline lookup yields CDR1 SGHDT and CDR2 YYEEEE.

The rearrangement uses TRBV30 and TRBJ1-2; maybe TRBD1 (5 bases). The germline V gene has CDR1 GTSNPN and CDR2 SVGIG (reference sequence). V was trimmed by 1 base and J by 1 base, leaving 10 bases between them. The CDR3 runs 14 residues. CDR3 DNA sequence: TGTGCCTGGAGTGACCCGGGACTTAACTATGGCTACACCTTC. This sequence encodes CAWSDPGLNYGYTF.

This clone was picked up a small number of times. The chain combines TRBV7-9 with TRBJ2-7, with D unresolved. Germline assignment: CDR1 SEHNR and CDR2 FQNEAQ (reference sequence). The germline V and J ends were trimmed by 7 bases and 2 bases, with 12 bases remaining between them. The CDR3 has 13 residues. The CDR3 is CASTGEVTYEQYF. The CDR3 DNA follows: TGTGCCAGCACCGGCGAGGTTACCTACGAGCAGTACTTC.

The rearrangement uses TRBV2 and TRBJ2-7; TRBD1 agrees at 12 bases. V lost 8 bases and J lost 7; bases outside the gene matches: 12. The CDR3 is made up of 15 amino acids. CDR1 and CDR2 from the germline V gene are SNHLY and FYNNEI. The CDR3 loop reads CASAPSGQGAREQYF. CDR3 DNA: TGTGCCAGCGCCCCCTCGGGACAGGGGGCGAGGGAGCAGTACTTC.

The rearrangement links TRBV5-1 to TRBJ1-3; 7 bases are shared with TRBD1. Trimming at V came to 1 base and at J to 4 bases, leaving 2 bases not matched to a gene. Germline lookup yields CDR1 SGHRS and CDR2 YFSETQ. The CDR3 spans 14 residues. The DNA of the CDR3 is TGCGCCAGCAGCTTGCTAGGGGGCGGAAACACCATATATTTT. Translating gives CASSLLGGGNTIYF.

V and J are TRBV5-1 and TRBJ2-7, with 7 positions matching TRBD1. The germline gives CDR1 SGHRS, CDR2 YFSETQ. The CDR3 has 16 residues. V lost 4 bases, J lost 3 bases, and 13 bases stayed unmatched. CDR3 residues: CASSTRTGTDFYEQYF. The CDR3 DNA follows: TGCGCCAGCAGCACGCGGACCGGGACAGACTTCTACGAGCAGTACTTC.

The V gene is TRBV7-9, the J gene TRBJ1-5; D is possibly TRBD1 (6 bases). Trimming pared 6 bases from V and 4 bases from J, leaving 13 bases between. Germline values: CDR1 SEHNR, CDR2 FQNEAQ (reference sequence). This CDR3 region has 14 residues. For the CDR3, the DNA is TGTGCCAGCAGTTCCAGGGGAGGGAATCAGCCCCAGCATTTT. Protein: CASSSRGGNQPQHF. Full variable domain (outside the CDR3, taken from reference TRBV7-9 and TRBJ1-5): DTGVSQNPRHKITKRGQNVTFRCDPISEHNRLYWYRQTLGQGPEFLTYFQNEAQLEKSRLLSDRFSAERPKGSFSTLEIQRTEQGDSAMYLCASSSRGGNQPQHFGDGTRLSIL.

The CDR3 DNA sequence: TGTGCCAGCAGTGCCCACCCCGGTTTCCCCTCCCGGATCAAAGGCGGTCAGCCCCAGCATTTT. This encodes CASSAHPGFPSRIKGGQPQHF. The chain is built from TRBV28 and TRBJ1-5; no clear D. From germline, CDR1 is MDHEN and CDR2 SYDVKM. This CDR3 comprises 21 residues. V shed 5 bases and J shed 6 bases, with 35 bases lying between them.

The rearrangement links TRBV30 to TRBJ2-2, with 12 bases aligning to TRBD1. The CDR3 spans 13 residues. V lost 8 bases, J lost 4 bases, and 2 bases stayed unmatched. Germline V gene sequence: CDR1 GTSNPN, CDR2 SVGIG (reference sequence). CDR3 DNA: TGTGCCACGGGACAGGGGGCCACCGGGGAGCTGTTTTTT. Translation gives CATGQGATGELFF.

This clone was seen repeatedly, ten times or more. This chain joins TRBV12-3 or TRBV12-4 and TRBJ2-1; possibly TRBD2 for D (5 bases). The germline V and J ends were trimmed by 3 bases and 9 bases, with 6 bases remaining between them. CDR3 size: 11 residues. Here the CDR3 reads CASSFRGEQFF. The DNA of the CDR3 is TGTGCCAGCAGTTTCCGGGGTGAGCAGTTCTTC.

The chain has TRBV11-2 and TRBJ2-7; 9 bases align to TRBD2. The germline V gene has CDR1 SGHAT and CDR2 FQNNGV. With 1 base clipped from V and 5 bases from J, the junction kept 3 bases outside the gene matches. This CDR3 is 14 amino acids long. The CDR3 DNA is TGTGCCAGCAGCTTAGGCGGGGGGGCCGACGAGCAGTACTTC. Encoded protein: CASSLGGGADEQYF.

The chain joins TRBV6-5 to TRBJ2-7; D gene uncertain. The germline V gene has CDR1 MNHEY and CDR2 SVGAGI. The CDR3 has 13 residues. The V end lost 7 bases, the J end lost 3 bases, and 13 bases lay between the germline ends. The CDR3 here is CASNSAAHYEQYF. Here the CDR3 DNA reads TGTGCCAGCAATTCTGCGGCGCACTACGAGCAGTACTTC.

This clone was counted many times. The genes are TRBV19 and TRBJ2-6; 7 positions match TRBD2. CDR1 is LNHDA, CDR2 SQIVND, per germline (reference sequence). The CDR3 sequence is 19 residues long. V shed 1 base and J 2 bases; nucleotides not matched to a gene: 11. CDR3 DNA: TGTGCCAGTAGTATAGGGGGGAGGGCTGCAGGGACTGGGGCCAACGTCCTGACTTTC. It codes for CASSIGGRAAGTGANVLTF.

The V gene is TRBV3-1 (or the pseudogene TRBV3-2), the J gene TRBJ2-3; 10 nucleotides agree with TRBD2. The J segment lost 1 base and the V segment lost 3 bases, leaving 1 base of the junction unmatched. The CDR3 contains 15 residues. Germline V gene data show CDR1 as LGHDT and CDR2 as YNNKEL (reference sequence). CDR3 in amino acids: CASSQGTSGTDTQYF. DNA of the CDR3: TGTGCCAGCAGCCAGGGGACTAGCGGCACAGATACGCAGTATTTT.

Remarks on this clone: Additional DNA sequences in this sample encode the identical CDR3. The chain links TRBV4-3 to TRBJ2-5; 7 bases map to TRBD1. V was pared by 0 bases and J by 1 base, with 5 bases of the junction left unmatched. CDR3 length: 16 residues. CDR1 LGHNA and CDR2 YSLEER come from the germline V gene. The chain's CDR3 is CASSQDLAGGQETQYF. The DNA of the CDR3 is TGCGCCAGCAGCCAAGATTTGGCAGGGGGCCAAGAGACCCAGTACTTC.

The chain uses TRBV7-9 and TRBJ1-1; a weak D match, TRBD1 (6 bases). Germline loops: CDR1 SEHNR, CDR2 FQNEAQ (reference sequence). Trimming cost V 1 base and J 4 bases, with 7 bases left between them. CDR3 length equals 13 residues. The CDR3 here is CASSLVQGTEAFF. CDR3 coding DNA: TGTGCCAGCAGCTTAGTACAGGGCACTGAAGCTTTCTTT.

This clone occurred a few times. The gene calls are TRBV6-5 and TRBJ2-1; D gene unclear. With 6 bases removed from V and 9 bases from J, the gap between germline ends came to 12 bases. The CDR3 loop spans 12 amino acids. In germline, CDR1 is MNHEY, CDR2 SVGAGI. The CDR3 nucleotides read TGTGCCAGCAGGACGAATCCGGGTGAGCAGTTCTTC. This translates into CASRTNPGEQFF.

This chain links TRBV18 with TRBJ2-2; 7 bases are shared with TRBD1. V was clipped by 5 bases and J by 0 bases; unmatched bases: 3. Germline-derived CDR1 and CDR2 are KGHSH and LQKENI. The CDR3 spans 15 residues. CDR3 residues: CASSADRANTGELFF. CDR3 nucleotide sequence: TGTGCCAGCTCAGCCGACAGGGCGAACACCGGGGAGCTGTTTTTT.

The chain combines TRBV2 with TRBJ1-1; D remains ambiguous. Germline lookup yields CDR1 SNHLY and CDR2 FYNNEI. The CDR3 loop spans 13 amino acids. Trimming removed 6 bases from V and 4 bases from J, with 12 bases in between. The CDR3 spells CASSAPGGTEAFF. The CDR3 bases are TGTGCCAGCAGCGCACCTGGAGGCACTGAAGCTTTCTTT. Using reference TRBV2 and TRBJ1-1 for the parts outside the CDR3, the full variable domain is EPEVTQTPSHQVTQMGQEVILRCVPISNHLYFYWYRQILGQKVEFLVSFYNNEISEKSEIFDDQFSVERPDGSNFTLKIRSTKLEDSAMYFCASSAPGGTEAFFGQGTRLTVV.

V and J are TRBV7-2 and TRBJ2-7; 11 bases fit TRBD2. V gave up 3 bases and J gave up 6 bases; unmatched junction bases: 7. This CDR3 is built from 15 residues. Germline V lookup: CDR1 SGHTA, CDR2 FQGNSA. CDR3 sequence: CASSFSGGATSEQYF. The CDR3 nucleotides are TGTGCCAGCAGCTTTAGCGGGGGGGCCACGAGCGAGCAGTACTTC. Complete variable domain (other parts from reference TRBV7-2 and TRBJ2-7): GAGVSQSPSNKVTEKGKDVELRCDPISGHTALYWYRQSLGQGLEFLIYFQGNSAPDKSGLPSDRFSAERTGGSVSTLTIQRTQQEDSAVYLCASSFSGGATSEQYFGPGTRLTVT.

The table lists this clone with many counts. CDR3 protein: CASSPRTGSDEQFF. Written as DNA, the CDR3 is TGTGCCAGCAGCCCTCGAACAGGGAGCGATGAGCAGTTCTTC. The chain carries TRBV13 and TRBJ2-1, with D possibly being TRBD1 (6 bases). Trimming took off 5 bases at V and 8 bases at J, with 16 bases between the two ends. Germline V CDR1 and CDR2: PRHDT, FYEKMQ (reference sequence). There are 14 residues in the CDR3.

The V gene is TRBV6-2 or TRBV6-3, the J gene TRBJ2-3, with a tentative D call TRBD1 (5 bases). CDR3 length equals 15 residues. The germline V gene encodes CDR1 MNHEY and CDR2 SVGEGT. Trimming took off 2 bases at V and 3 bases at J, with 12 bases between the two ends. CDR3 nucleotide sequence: TGTGCCAGCAGTTACACCGACAGATTTACAGATACGCAGTATTTT. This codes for CASSYTDRFTDTQYF.